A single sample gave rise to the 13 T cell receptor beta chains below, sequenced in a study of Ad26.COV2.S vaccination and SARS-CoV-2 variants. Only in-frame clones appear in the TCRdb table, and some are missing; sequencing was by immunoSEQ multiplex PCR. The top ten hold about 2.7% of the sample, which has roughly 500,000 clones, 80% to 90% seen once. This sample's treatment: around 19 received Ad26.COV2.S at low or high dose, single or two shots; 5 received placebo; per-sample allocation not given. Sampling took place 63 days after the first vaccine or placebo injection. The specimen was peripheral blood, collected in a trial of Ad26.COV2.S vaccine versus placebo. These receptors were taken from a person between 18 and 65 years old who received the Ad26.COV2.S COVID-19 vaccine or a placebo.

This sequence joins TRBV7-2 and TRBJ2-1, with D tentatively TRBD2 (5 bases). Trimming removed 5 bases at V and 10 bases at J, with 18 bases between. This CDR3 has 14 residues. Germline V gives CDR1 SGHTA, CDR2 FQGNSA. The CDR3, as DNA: TGTGCCAGCAGCCCCCCCTCCCCCGAGCGGGAGCAGTTCTTC. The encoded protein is CASSPPSPEREQFF.

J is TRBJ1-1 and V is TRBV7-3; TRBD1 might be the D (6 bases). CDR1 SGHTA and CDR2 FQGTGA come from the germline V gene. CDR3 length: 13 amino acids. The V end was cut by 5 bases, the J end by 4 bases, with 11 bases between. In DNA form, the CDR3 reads TGTGCCAGCAGCCCACCAGGGGTCACTGAAGCTTTCTTT. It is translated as CASSPPGVTEAFF.

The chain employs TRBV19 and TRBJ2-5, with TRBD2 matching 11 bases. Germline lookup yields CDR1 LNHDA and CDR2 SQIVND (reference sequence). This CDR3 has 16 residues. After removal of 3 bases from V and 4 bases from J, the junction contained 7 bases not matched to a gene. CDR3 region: CASSIRPLAGGETQYF. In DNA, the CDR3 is TGTGCCAGTAGTATCCGTCCTCTAGCGGGGGGAGAGACCCAGTACTTC. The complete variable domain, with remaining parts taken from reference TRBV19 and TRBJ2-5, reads DGGITQSPKYLFRKEGQNVTLSCEQNLNHDAMYWYRQDPGQGLRLIYYSQIVNDFQKGDIAEGYSVSREKKESFPLTVTSAQKNPTAFYLCASSIRPLAGGETQYFGPGTRLLVL.

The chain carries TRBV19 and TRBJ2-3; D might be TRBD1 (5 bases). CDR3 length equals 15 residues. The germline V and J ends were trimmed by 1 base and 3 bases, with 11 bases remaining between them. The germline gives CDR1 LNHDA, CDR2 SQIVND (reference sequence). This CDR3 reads CASSIVAGSTDTQYF. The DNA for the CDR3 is TGTGCCAGTAGTATAGTTGCAGGGTCAACAGATACGCAGTATTTT.

CDR3 sequence: CASSLQRGALETQYF. CDR3 nucleotides: TGTGCCAGCAGCTTACAACGTGGAGCCCTGGAGACCCAGTACTTC. The V call is TRBV7-2, the J call TRBJ2-5; no clear D. Germline V CDR1 and CDR2: SGHTA, FQGNSA. V lost 2 bases and J lost 5, with 15 bases in between. The CDR3 is 15 residues long. Using reference TRBV7-2 and TRBJ2-5 for the parts outside the CDR3, the full variable domain is GAGVSQSPSNKVTEKGKDVELRCDPISGHTALYWYRQSLGQGLEFLIYFQGNSAPDKSGLPSDRFSAERTGGSVSTLTIQRTQQEDSAVYLCASSLQRGALETQYFGPGTRLLVL.

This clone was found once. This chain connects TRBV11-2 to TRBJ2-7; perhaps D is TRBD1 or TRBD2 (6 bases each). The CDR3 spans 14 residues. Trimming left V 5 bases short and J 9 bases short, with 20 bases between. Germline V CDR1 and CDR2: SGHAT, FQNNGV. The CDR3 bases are TGTGCCAGCAGCATGACAGGAGGGCCGATCTCGCAGTACTTC. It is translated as CASSMTGGPISQYF.

In DNA form, the CDR3 reads TGTGCCAGCTCACCGACAGACGTGGAATCTGAAGCTTTCTTT. Its protein is CASSPTDVESEAFF. The chain carries TRBV18 and TRBJ1-1, with TRBD1 as a possible D gene (5 bases). V was clipped by 3 bases and J by 6 bases, with 14 bases between them. The length of the CDR3 is 14 residues. The V gene's germline CDR1 is KGHSH and CDR2 LQKENI.

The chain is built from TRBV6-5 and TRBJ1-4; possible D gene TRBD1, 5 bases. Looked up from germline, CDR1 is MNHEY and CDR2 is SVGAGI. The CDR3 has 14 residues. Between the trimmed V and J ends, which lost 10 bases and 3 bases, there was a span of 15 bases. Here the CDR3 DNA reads TGTGCCACCGGGGACCCTTGGGCTAATGAAAAACTGTTTTTT. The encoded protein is CATGDPWANEKLFF.

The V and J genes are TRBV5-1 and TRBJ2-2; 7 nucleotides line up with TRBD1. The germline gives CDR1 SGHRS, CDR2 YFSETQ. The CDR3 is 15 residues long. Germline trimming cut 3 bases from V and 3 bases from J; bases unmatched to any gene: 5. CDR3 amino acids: CASSSAGTDTGELFF. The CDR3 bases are TGCGCCAGCAGCTCGGCCGGGACAGACACCGGGGAGCTGTTTTTT.

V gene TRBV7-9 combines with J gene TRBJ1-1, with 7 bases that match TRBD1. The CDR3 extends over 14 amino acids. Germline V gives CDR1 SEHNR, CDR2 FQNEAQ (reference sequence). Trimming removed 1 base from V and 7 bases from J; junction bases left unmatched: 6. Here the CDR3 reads CASSLEPQGFEAFF. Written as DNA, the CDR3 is TGTGCCAGCAGCTTAGAGCCACAGGGGTTTGAAGCTTTCTTT.

The CDR3 reads CASRAVTIASEQYV. CDR3 nucleotides: TGTGCCAGCAGGGCGGTGACGATAGCGAGCGAGCAGTACGTC. V and J are TRBV6-5 and TRBJ2-7; perhaps TRBD2 as D (5 bases). The germline V and J ends were trimmed by 6 bases and 6 bases, with 18 bases remaining between them. CDR1 is MNHEY, CDR2 SVGAGI, per germline. This CDR3 is built from 14 residues.

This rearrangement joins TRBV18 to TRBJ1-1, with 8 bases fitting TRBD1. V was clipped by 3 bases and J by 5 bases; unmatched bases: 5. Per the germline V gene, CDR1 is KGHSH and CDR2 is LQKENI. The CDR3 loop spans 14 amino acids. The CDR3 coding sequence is TGTGCCAGCTCACCCCTGACAGGGGTGACTGAAGCTTTCTTT. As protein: CASSPLTGVTEAFF. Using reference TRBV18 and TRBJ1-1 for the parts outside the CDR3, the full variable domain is NAGVMQNPRHLVRRRGQEARLRCSPMKGHSHVYWYRQLPEEGLKFMVYLQKENIIDESGMPKERFSAEFPKEGPSILRIQQVVRGDSAAYFCASSPLTGVTEAFFGQGTRLTVV.

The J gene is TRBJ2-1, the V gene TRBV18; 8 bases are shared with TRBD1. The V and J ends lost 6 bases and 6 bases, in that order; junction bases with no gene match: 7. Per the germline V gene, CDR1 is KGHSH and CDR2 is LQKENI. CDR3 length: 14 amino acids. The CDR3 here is CASSPWTGSNEQFF. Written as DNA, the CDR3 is TGTGCCAGCTCCCCCTGGACAGGGTCCAATGAGCAGTTCTTC.